The T cell receptor beta chain under discussion was sequenced for a study of blood T cells in healthy people across ages. About the research overall: Every two T cells gave about one barcoded beta molecule via template switching.

Primed by a sample-barcoded 5' primer and a J-beta primer mix, a second PCR proceeded for 7 to 11 cycles. Each CDR3 protein gets one entry after TCRdb re-called the 5' RACE reads with MiXCR. This repertoire shows around 650,000 distinct CDR3 sequences, approximately 40% found once; its top ten account for approximately 31%. The CDR3 contains 15 residues. In germline, CDR1 is SGHVS, CDR2 FNYEAQ. Trimming cost V 5 bases and J 5 bases, with 16 bases left between them. Those donating, healthy Caucasian individuals from Russia, were aged about 6 to 100. This clonotype was recorded a few times. The chain carries TRBV7-6 and TRBJ2-1; perhaps D is TRBD1 or TRBD2 (5 bases each). The receptor comes from a man older than 75 in good health. Sequencing input: blood. The CDR3 nucleotides read TGTGCCAGCAGCCAGTTTGCTGGGGGTAACAATGAGCAGTTCTTC. It is translated as CASSQFAGGNNEQFF.